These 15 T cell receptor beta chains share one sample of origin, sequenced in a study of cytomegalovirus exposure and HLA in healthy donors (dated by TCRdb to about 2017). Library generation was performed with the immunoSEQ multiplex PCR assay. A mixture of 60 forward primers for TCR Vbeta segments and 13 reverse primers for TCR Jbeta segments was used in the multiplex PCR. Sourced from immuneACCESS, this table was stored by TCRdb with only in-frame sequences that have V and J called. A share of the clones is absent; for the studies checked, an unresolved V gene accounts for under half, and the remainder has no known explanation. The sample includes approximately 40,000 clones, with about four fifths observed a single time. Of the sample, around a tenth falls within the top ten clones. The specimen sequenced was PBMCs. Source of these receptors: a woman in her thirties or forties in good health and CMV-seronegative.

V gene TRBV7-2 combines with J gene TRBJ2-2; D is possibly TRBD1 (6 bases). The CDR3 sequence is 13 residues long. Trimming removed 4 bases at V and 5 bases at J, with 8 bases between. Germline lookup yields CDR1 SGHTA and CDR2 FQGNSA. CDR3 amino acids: CASSSTGTGELFF. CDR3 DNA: TGTGCCAGCAGCTCCACAGGGACCGGGGAGCTGTTTTTT.

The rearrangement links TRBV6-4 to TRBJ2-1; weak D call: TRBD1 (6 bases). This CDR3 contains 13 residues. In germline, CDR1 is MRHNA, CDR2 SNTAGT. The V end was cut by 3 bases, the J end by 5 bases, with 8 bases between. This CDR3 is CASSDRDNNEQFF. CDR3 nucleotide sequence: TGTGCCAGCAGTGATAGGGACAACAATGAGCAGTTCTTC.

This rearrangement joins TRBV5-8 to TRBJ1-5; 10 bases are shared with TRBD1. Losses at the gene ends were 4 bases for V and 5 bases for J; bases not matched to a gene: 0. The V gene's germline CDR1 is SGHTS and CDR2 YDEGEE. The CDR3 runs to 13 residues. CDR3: CASSGTGDQPQHF. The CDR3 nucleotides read TGTGCCAGCAGCGGGACAGGGGATCAGCCCCAGCATTTT.

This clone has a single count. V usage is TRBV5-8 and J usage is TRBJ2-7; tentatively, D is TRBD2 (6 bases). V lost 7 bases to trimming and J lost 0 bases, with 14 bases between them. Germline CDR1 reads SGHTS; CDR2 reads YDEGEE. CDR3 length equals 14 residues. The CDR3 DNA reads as TGTGCCAGCTCTCGGGGCGGGATCTCCTACGAGCAGTACGTC. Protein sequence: CASSRGGISYEQYV.

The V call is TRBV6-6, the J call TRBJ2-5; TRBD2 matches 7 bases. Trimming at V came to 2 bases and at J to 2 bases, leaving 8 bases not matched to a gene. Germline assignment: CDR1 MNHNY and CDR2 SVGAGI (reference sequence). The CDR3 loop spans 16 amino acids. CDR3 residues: CASSYPGGRRQETQYF. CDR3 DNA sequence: TGTGCCAGCAGTTACCCGGGGGGACGGCGACAAGAGACCCAGTACTTC.

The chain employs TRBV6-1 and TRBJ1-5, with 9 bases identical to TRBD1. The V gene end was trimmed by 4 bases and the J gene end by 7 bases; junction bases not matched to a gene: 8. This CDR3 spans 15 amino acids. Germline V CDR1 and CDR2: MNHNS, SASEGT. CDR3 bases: TGTGCCAGCAGTGTATTTTCGACAGGGGGGCAGCCCCAGCATTTT. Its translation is CASSVFSTGGQPQHF.

The CDR3 DNA follows: TGTGCCAGCAGCCAAGACACCCCCGGGACAGGGGGTTTAAGGGCCAACGTCCTGACTTTC. As protein: CASSQDTPGTGGLRANVLTF. V and J are TRBV4-2 and TRBJ2-6, with 11 nucleotides matching TRBD1. Per the germline V gene, CDR1 is LGHNA and CDR2 is YNFKEQ. V lost 0 bases, J lost 5 bases, and 12 bases stayed unmatched. CDR3 length equals 20 residues.

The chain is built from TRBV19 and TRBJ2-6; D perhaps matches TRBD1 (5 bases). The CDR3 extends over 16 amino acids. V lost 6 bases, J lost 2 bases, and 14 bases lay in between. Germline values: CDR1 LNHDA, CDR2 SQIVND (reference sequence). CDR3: CASSKGVNAGANVLTF. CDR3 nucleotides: TGTGCCAGTAGCAAAGGGGTCAACGCTGGGGCCAACGTCCTGACTTTC.

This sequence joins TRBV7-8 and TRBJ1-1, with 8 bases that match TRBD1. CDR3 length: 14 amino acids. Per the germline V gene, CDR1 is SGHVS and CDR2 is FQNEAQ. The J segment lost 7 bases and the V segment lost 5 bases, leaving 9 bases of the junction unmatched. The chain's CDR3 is CASSGRDRILEAFF. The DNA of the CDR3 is TGTGCCAGCAGCGGTAGGGACAGGATCCTTGAAGCTTTCTTT.

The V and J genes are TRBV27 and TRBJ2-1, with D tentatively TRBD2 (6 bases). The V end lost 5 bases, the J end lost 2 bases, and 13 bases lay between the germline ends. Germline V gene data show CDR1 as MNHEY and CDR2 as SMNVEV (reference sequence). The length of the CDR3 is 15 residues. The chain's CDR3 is CASSLLAGTYNEQFF. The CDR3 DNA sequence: TGTGCCAGCAGTCTCCTTGCGGGGACCTACAATGAGCAGTTCTTC.

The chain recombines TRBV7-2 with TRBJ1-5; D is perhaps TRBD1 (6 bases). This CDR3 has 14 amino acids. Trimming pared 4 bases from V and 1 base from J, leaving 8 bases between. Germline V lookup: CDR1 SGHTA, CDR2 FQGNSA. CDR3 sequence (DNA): TGTGCCAGCAGCTCAACAGGGAGCAATCAGCCCCAGCATTTT. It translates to CASSSTGSNQPQHF.

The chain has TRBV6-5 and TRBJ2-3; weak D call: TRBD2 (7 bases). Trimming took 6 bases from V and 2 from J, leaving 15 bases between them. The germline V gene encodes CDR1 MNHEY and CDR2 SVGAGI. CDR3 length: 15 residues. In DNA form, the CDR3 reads TGTGCCAGCAGAAGGGGGGGGTCCTCCACAGATACGCAGTATTTT. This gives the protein CASRRGGSSTDTQYF.

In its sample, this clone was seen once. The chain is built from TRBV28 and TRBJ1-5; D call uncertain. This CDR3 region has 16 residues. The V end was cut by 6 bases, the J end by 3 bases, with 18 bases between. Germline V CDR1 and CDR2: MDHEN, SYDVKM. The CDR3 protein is CASSAPSVGANQPQHF. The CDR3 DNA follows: TGTGCCAGCAGCGCCCCCTCCGTCGGTGCCAATCAGCCCCAGCATTTT.

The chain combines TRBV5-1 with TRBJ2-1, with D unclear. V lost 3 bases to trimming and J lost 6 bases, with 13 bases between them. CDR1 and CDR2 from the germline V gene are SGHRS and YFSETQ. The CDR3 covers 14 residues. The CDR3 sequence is CASSWQTPSNEQFF. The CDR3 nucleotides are TGCGCCAGCAGCTGGCAGACTCCCTCCAATGAGCAGTTCTTC.

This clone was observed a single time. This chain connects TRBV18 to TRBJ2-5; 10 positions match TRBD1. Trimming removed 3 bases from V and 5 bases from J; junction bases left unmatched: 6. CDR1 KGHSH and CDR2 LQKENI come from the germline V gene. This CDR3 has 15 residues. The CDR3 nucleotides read TGTGCCAGCTCACCTGGGGACAGGGGTCGGGAGACCCAGTACTTC. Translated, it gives CASSPGDRGRETQYF.